The 3 T cell receptor beta chains below come from one sample, sequenced in a study of response to subunit inactivated influenza vaccine. TCRdb reprocessed the RT-PCR reads via MiXCR and lists one record per CDR3 protein. The table records roughly 460,000 distinct CDR3 sequences, over 9.5% of them present only once. Here the sequenced sample was PBMCs from blood, taken about 6 weeks after vaccination. These receptors originate from a man in his fifties who received an inactivated influenza vaccine.

This clonotype came up a few times. The rearrangement joins TRBV5-1 to TRBJ2-7; D uncertain. The V gene's germline CDR1 is SGHRS and CDR2 YFSETQ. The CDR3 covers 13 residues. The ends were cut back, 4 bases at V and 4 bases at J, with 12 bases in the middle. The chain's CDR3 is CASSPRSRYEQYF. For the CDR3, the DNA is TGCGCCAGCAGCCCCCGATCTAGGTACGAGCAGTACTTC.

As DNA, the CDR3 is TGTGCCAGCAGCCCAAGGACTAGCGGGGGCCAAGAGCAGTTCTTC. It yields the protein CASSPRTSGGQEQFF. This sequence joins TRBV9 and TRBJ2-1; 13 bases fit TRBD2. Germline trimming cut 4 bases from V and 10 bases from J; bases unmatched to any gene: 8. This CDR3 contains 15 residues. CDR1 and CDR2 from the germline V gene are SGDLS and YYNGEE.

V is TRBV5-1 and J is TRBJ2-7; TRBD1 aligns across 7 bases. CDR1 and CDR2 (germline): SGHRS, YFSETQ. Trimming took 1 base from V and 1 from J; bases not matched to a gene: 5. CDR3 length: 15 amino acids. CDR3 region: CASSLSTGASYEQYF. CDR3 coding DNA: TGCGCCAGCAGCTTGAGTACAGGGGCGTCCTACGAGCAGTACTTC.